The clone carrying this T cell receptor beta chain came up once. A read error may account for a junction end that differs from germline. Assay used: immunoSEQ multiplex PCR; TCRdb lists only in-frame clones, some missing. The sample records about 1,500,000 clones, about 96% being singletons. The sample comes from a study of shared clonotypes between healthy human individuals. The sample taken for sequencing was naive CD4+ T cells sorted from blood. Subset here: CD45RA+ positively selected. This sequence was found in a man aged 25 to 45 in good health.

CDR3 coding DNA: TGTGCCAGCAGTGCAGGGACAGCCCCTTCGGCGACAGCCTTC. Residues: CASSAGTAPSATAF. J is TRBJ1-2 and V is TRBV25-1; TRBD1 aligns across 7 bases. CDR3 length equals 14 residues. The germline V gene has CDR1 MGHDK and CDR2 SYGVNS.